This TCR beta chain was sequenced in a study of cytomegalovirus exposure and HLA in healthy donors (dated by TCRdb to 2016 to 2017). Turning to the overall study: According to an earlier analysis of a few hundred of the donors, about 180 million T cells yielded 117 million unique TCR beta sequences and about 300 Gb of sequence data. Roughly 300 gigabases of sequencing data and tens of millions of unique TCR sequences were included in an early release covering 550 to 800 HLA-typed donors. The genetic ancestry cluster associated with self-reported Caucasian donors included around 76% of the 300 to 400 genotyped donors. The study aimed to test whether signatures of past pathogen exposure could be identified by cataloging public T cell receptors. The study used immunosequencing to profile the T cell repertoires of several hundred subjects and linked those repertoires to cytomegalovirus serostatus. Besides the first cohort of roughly 640 subjects, a separate validation cohort made up of 120 different subjects was used. The study combined high-throughput TCR immunosequencing, statistical association of individual TCRs with disease status, and machine learning to predict cytomegalovirus infection status. A later analysis re-analyzed previously published TCR beta repertoires from approximately 700 donors and added high-resolution HLA genotyping to study TCR occurrence patterns. Rather than drawing on any new phenotypic data, the later analysis identified candidate immune exposures from TCR beta sequences and the way those sequences occurred across donors. To decide whether each TCR beta V gene segment behaved as functional or pseudogenic, an earlier analysis of fewer than 750 of the donors relied on high-throughput TCR beta sequencing. Donor age, sex, ethnicity and CMV serostatus were collected together with the repertoire data. A later genetic analysis took genome-wide SNP genotypes for about three fifths of the 666 donors and used that subset as a discovery cohort. All discovery cohort repertoires had been generated using a single sequencing platform. Class I and class II HLA loci were covered by the typing at four-digit resolution. The number of typed donors differed by locus: about 620-630 for A, B, C, DRB1 and DQB1; 522 for DQA1; approximately 600 for DPA1; and 400 to 480 for DPB1. About five DR-DQ haplotypes were handled as single units for association and clustering, since linkage in the cohort was strong. On average, roughly 200,000 unique TCR beta nucleotide sequences were sequenced per donor among a few hundred genotyped donors of the cohort, with 15% to 20% of those sequences being non-productive. The full study reports these points: In this cohort, only TCR beta chains were sequenced, and detectable features were limited by the absence of alpha or paired-chain data. Most TCR sequences were observed very rarely across donors, whereas some public TCRs were present in many individuals. Assigning TCR associations to individual alleles was difficult when HLA alleles, especially DR and DQ, strongly co-occurred. The 87-base-pair reads could not distinguish some IMGT-functional V segments, including TRBV6-2 and TRBV6-3, so those segments were excluded. Immune exposure information for the cohort was limited to CMV serostatus. In a later genetic analysis, a missense DCLRE1C variant was associated with V-gene and J-gene trimming of TCR beta chains, and the association was replicated in an independent cohort. A cluster of highly shared sequence variants was judged likely to represent a technical artifact of the sequencing pipeline. The classifier was reported to diagnose cytomegalovirus status with high specificity and sensitivity in both the original cohort and the validation cohort. Because counts were too low, 15 to 20 rarely observed V segments, including chromosome 9 orphons, were excluded from the earlier analysis of around 590 of the donors. According to the authors, the approach could potentially be generalized to other disease states and immunological phenotypes. In a later analysis, HLA-associated TCR beta chains were found to be more clonally expanded and to have lower generation probabilities than equally common non-associated chains. Sequencing depth was assumed to be roughly uniform across donors in the presence/absence analyses, though that assumption may not hold. A later analysis reported that several top co-occurrence clusters appeared linked to parvovirus B19, influenza, CMV and Epstein-Barr virus. A later genetic analysis reported fewer N-insertions in productive TCRs among donors in an Asian-associated ancestry cluster than the roughly 700-donor mean. In a later analysis, the rate of TCR association differed among HLA loci, with DRB1 alleles having the most associated TCRs and HLA-C alleles having the fewest. Correlated functional status among segregating V segments might be attributable to linkage disequilibrium, but an unknown experimental factor could not be ruled out. An earlier analysis of around 600 of the donors showed that most TCR beta V segments appeared in productive rearrangements either about 90% or about 30% of the time, which broadly matched IMGT annotations. Because HLA typing was unavailable for some donors at each locus, only the typed subset was used in association tests. In a later analysis, most CMV-associated TCR beta chains were found to appear HLA-restricted, with HLA associations seemingly driven largely by CMV exposure. The study listed 164 TCR beta chains as associated with cytomegalovirus. At a false discovery rate of 0.05, a later analysis linked under 20,000 TCR beta sequences to specific HLA alleles. A further reported finding was that TCR beta sequences accurately predicted the HLA-A and HLA-B alleles for most subjects in the first cohort. In vitro tests confirmed that a few of the cytomegalovirus-associated TCR beta chains recognize cytomegalovirus antigens.

The library was built by means of the immunoSEQ multiplex PCR assay. For the multiplex PCR, a mixture combining 60 forward primers for TCR Vbeta segments and 13 reverse primers for TCR Jbeta segments was used. Amplification of the CDR3 region of rearranged TCR beta genes was performed with a multiplex PCR assay on genomic DNA. Amplified TCR beta libraries were sequenced as 87-base-pair reads on the Illumina HiSeq System. In the paper's pipeline: Across the 670 or so repertoires, a later analysis counted roughly 77 million unique TCR beta chains, roughly 11 million of which were shared by at least two donors. To remove PCR and sequencing errors, raw reads were error-corrected and collapsed into unique sequences using a nearest-neighbor algorithm that merged closely related sequences. CDR3 sequences were aligned to IMGT reference sequences to assign V, D and J gene segments. For a sequence to be retained, a match of at least six nucleotides to both a V gene segment and a J gene segment was required. A rearrangement counted as productive if the CDR3 had no stop codons and remained in frame with V and J, and every other rearrangement counted as non-productive. CDR3 was defined by IMGT convention, running from the second conserved V-encoded cysteine to the conserved J-encoded phenylalanine. The earlier analysis of 450 to 750 of the donors excluded any sequence lacking an unambiguous match to a single V gene segment. An earlier analysis of about 590 of the donors classified V segments as functional when productive rearrangements were above 56.7% and as segregating when the standard deviation between donors was above 5%. To diagnose cytomegalovirus status from the catalog of TCR beta chain sequences, a statistical classification framework was built. A later analysis assigned V and J genes by comparing TCR nucleotide sequences with IMGT/GENE-DB human TR gene sequences. A later analysis assigned CDR3 sequences and most-parsimonious VDJ recombination scenarios with the TCRdist pipeline. In a later analysis, each TCR beta chain was defined by its CDR3 amino acid sequence together with its V-gene family, and reads lacking a unique V-gene family were excluded. To address suspected cross-contamination and a sequencing artifact, a later analysis removed 450 to 700 highly shared, low-generation-probability nucleotide sequences. In a later analysis, a clonal expansion index for each public chain was calculated from normalized within-repertoire ranks of inferred template counts. A later analysis computed generation probabilities with a VDJ recombination model fitted to out-of-frame rearrangements, and checked the results against IGoR. In a later analysis, TCR-TCR, TCR-HLA and TCR-CMV co-occurrence was scored with hypergeometric tests, and a repertoire-size bias correction was applied to TCR pairs. To estimate false discovery rates, a later analysis permuted the HLA or CMV assignments 20 times. In a later analysis, co-occurring TCRs were grouped using DBSCAN, with TCRdist sequence similarity added in when clustering inside HLA-allele-positive subsets. Repertoires with fewer than 30,000 or more than 120,000 public chains were left out of co-occurrence clustering, as were five repertoires with anomalous nucleotide sharing. What TCRdb holds here is the immuneACCESS table cut down to in-frame rearrangements. Part of the clones is not present; checked against another copy, under half of the missing clones reflect an unresolved V gene, and the others are unexplained. V and J calls and clone size are those listed in that table; D and trimming were worked out from the DNA. The sample table records approximately 120,000 clones; around 79% of these occur just once. Jointly, the top ten make up roughly 6.3% of the sample.

The cohort consisted of fewer than 700 healthy bone marrow donors. At the time of sampling, every cohort member was nominally healthy, though immune exposures that went unrecorded were likely present. The donor was CMV seronegative and belonged to the group of 352 seronegative cohort members. Each donor provided a peripheral blood sample, and peripheral blood mononuclear cells were used for TCR beta sequencing. The Qiagen DNeasy Blood Extraction Kit was used to extract genomic DNA from the blood cell samples. The CDR1 and CDR2 encoded by the germline V gene are SGHRS and YFSETQ. V was cut back by 0 bases and J by 9 bases, leaving a gap of 16 bases between them. Taken from cysteine to phenylalanine, the CDR3 has 15 residues. Only the CDR3 region is kept as DNA, spanning 45 bases read in frame from base 1. As concerns this clone: It has no known antigen specificity. Base qualities are not provided; no much larger clone lies one nucleotide away.

This receptor was obtained from a woman between 40 and 55 years old in good health and CMV-seronegative. In this chain, TRBV5-1 is recombined with TRBJ2-1; 5 matching bases give a weak D call of TRBD1. The sample consisted of PBMCs. The CDR3 has the sequence CASSLARGGAGEQFF. In nucleotides, the sequence is TGCGCCAGCAGCTTGGCCCGAGGTGGGGCCGGTGAGCAGTTCTTC.